Sequencing of this TCR beta chain was carried out in a study of OX40 agonist ivuxolimab in advanced cancers. The assay was immunoSEQ multiplex PCR, and TCRdb's table has in-frame clones only and misses some. The table has about 85,000 clones, just over 85% seen once. The ends were cut back, 7 bases at V and 3 bases at J, with 15 bases in the middle. CDR1 PRHDT and CDR2 FYEKMQ come from the germline V gene (reference sequence). This CDR3 contains 14 residues. The sequence was collected from an adult with an advanced solid tumor such as melanoma, head and neck, liver or kidney cancer. The sequenced sample was CD4+ or CD8+ T cells sorted from blood, obtained in a trial of the OX40 agonist ivuxolimab. This chain joins TRBV13 and TRBJ1-1; D is undetermined. For the CDR3, the DNA is TGTGCCAGCAACCCTTATGGTGGGTACACTGAAGCTTTCTTT. It translates to CASNPYGGYTEAFF.